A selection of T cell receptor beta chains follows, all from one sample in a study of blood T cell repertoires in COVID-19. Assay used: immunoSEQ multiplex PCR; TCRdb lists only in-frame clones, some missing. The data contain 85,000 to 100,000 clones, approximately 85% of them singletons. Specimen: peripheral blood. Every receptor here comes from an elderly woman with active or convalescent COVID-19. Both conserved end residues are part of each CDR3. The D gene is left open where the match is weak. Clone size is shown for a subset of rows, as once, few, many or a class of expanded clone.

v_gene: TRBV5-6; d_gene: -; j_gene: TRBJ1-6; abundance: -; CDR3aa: CASSTLRVYNSPLHF; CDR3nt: TGTGCCAGCAGCACACTACGGGTCTATAATTCACCCCTCCACTTT
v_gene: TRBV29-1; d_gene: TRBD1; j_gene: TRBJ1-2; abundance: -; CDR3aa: CSVEYRGRDGYTF; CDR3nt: TGCAGCGTTGAGTACAGGGGGCGGGATGGCTACACCTTC
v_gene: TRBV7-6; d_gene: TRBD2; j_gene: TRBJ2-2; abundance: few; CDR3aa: CASSRGGHANTGELFF; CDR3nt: TGTGCCAGCAGCCGCGGGGGGCACGCGAACACCGGGGAGCTGTTTTTT
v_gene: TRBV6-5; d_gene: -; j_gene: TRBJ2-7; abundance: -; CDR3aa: CASSPFSGGPNEQYF; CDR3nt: TGTGCCAGCAGTCCGTTTAGCGGAGGGCCCAACGAGCAGTACTTC
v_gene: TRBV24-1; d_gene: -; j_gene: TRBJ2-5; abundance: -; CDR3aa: CATSDPYQETQYF; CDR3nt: TGTGCCACCAGTGATCCTTACCAAGAGACCCAGTACTTC
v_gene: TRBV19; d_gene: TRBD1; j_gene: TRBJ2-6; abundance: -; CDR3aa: CASSRQGGSGANVLTF; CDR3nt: TGTGCCAGTAGTCGACAGGGGGGCTCTGGGGCCAACGTCCTGACTTTC
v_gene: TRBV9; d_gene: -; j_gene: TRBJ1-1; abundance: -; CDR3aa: CASSSGFYTEAFF; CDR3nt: TGTGCCAGCAGCTCAGGCTTTTACACTGAAGCTTTCTTT
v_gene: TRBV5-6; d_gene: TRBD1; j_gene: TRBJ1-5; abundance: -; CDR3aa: CASSPRGPNQPQHF; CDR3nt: TGTGCCAGCAGCCCGAGGGGGCCTAATCAGCCCCAGCATTTT
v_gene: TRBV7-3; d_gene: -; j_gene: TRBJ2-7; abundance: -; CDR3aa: CASSLWQRSTYEQYF; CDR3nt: TGTGCCAGCAGTCTTTGGCAGCGCTCGACCTACGAGCAGTACTTC
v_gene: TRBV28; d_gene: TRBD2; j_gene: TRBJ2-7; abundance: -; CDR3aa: CASRGEGWGEQYF; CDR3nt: TGTGCCAGCCGCGGGGAGGGGTGGGGCGAGCAGTACTTC
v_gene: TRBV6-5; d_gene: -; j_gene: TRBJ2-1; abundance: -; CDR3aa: CASRYPTGWFF; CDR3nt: TGTGCCAGCAGGTATCCGACGGGGTGGTTCTTC
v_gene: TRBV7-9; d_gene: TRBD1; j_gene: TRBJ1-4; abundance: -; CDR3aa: CASSLTGAGKLFF; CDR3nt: TGTGCCAGCAGCCTCACAGGGGCGGGAAAACTGTTTTTT
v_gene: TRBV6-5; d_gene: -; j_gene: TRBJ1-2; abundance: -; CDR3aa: CASSTGTEGLGYTF; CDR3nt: TGTGCCAGCAGTACCGGGACGGAGGGGTTAGGCTACACCTTC
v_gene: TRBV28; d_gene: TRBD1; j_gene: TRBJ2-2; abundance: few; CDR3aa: CASRPTGPNTGELFF; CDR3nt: TGTGCCAGCAGACCGACAGGGCCGAACACCGGGGAGCTGTTTTTT
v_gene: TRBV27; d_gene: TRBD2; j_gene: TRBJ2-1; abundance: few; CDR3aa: CASSSRLAGVYNEQFF; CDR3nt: TGTGCCAGCAGTTCCCGACTAGCGGGTGTCTACAATGAGCAGTTCTTC
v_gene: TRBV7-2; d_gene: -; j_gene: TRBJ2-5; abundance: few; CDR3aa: CASSLSGGETQYF; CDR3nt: TGTGCCAGCAGCTTATCTGGGGGGGAGACCCAGTACTTC
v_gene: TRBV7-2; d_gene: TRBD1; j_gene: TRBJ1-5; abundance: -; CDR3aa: CASSLTGVEGQPQHF; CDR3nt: TGTGCCAGCAGCCTAACAGGGGTCGAGGGTCAGCCCCAGCATTTT
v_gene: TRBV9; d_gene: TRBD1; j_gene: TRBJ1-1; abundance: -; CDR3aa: CASSPRQGNTEAFF; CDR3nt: TGTGCCAGCAGCCCCCGACAGGGGAACACTGAAGCTTTCTTT
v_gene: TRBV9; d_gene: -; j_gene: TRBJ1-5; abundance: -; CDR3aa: CASSSGDGNQPQHF; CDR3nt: TGTGCCAGCAGCTCAGGGGACGGCAATCAGCCCCAGCATTTT
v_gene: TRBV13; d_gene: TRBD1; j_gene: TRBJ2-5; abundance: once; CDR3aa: CASSQGGLETQYF; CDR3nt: TGTGCCAGCAGCCAAGGGGGCCTGGAGACCCAGTACTTC
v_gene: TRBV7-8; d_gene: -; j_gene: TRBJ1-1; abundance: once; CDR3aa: CASSLLHNKNTEAFF; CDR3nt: TGTGCCAGCAGCTTACTTCATAACAAGAACACTGAAGCTTTCTTT
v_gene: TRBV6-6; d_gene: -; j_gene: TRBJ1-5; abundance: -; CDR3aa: CASSGGNQPQHF; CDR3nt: TGTGCCAGCAGTGGAGGGAATCAGCCCCAGCATTTT
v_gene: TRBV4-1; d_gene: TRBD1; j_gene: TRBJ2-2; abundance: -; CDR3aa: CASSQGQGWTGELFF; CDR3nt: TGCGCCAGCAGCCAAGGACAGGGCTGGACCGGGGAGCTGTTTTTT
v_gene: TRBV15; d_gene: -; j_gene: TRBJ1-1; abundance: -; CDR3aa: CATSIDPKREAFF; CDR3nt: TGTGCCACCAGCATTGATCCAAAGAGAGAAGCTTTCTTT
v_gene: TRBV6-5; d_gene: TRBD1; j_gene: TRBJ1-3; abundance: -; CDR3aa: CASRRQGGHTIYF; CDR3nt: TGTGCCAGCAGGCGACAGGGTGGGCACACCATATATTTT
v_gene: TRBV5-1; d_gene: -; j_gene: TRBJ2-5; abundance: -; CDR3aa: CASSLSTEETQYF; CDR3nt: TGTGCCAGCAGCTTATCTACGGAAGAGACCCAGTACTTC